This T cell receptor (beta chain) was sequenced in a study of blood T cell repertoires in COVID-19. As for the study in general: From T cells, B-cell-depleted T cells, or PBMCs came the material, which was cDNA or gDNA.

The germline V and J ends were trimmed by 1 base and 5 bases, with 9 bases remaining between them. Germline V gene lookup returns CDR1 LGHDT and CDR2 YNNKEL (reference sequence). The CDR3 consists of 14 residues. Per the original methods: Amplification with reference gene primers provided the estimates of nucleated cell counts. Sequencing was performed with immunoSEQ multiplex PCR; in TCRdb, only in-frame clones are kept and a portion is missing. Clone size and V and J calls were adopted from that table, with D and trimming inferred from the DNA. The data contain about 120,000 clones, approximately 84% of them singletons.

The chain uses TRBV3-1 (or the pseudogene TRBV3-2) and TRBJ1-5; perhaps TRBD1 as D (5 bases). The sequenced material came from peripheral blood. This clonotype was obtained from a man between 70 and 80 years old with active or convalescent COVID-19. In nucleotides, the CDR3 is TGTGCCAGCAGCCAAGGACAGACTTATCAGCCCCAGCATTTT. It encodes CASSQGQTYQPQHF.